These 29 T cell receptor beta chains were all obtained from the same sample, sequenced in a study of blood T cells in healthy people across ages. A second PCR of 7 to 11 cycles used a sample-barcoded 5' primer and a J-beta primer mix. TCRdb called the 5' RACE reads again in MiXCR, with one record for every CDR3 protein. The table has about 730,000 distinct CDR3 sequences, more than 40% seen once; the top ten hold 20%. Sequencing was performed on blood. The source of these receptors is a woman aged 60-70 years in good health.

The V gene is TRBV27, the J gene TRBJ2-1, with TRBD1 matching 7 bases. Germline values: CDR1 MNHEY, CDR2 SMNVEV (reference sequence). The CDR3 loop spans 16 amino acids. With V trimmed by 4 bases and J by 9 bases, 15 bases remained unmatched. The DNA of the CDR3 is TGTGCCAGCAGTTCCTCGACAGGGAGTACGCCGGGTGAGCAGTTCTTC. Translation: CASSSSTGSTPGEQFF.

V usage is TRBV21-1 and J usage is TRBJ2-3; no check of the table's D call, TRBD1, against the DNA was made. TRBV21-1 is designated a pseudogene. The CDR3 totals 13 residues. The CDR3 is CAMTGGRTDTQYF. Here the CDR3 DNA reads TGTGCCATGACCGGGGGGAGGACAGATACGCAGTATTTT.

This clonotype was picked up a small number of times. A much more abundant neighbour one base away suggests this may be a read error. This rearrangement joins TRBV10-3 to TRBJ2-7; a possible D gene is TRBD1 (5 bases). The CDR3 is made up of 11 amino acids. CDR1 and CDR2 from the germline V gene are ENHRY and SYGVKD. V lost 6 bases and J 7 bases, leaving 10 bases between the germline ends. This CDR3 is CAIRGVDEQYF. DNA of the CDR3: TGTGCCATCAGAGGGGTGGATGAGCAGTACTTC.

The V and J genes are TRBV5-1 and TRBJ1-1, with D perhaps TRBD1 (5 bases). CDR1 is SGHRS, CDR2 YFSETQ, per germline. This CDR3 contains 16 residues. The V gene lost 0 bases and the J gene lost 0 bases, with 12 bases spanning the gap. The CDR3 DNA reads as TGCGCCAGCAGCTTGGAGGGGCCAAGCATGAACACTGAAGCTTTCTTT. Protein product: CASSLEGPSMNTEAFF.

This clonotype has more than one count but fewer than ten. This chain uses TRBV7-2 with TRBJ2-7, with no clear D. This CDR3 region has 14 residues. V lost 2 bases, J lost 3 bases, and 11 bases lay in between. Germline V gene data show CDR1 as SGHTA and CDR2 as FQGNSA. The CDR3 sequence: CASSLRVRYYEQYF. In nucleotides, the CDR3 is TGTGCCAGCAGCTTAAGGGTGCGGTACTACGAGCAGTACTTC.

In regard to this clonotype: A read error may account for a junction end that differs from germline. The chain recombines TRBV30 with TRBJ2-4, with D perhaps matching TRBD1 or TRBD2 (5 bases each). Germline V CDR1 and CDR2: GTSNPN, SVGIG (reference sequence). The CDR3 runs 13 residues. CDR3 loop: CAWEGVAGSEQYF. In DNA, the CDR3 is TGTGCCTGGGAAGGGGTCGCGGGCTCCGAGCAGTACTTT.

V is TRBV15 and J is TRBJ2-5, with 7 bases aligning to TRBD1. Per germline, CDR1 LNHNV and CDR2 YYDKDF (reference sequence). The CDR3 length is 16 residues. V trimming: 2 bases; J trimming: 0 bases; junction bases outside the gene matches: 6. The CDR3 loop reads CATSRNTRGYQETQYF. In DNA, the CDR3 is TGTGCCACCAGCAGAAACACCAGGGGGTACCAAGAGACCCAGTACTTC.

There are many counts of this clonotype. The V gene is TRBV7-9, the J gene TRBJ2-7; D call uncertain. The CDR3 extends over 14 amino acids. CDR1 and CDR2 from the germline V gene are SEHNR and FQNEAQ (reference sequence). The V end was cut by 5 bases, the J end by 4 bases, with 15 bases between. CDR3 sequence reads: CASSLAARVYEQYF. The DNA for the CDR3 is TGTGCCAGCAGCCTCGCAGCCCGGGTGTACGAGCAGTACTTC.

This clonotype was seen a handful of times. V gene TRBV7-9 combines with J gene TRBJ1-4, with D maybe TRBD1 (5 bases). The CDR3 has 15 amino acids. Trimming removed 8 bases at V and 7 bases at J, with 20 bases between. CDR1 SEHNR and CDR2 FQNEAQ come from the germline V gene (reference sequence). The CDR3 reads CASGYDGDVGEKLFF. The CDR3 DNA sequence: TGTGCCAGCGGCTATGATGGGGACGTGGGTGAAAAACTGTTTTTT.

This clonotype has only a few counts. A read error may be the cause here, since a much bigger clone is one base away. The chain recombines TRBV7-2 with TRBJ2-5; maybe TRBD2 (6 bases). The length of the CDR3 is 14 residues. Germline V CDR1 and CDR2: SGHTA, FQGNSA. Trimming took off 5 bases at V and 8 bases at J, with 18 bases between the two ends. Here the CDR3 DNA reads TGTGCCAGCAGCGTATTCACGGGGGAAGGTACCCAGTACTTC. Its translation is CASSVFTGEGTQYF.

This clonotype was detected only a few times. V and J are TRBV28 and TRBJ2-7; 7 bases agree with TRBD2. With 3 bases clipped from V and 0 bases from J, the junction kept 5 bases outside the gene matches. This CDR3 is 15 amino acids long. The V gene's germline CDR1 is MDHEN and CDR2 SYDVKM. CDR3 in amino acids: CASSFAASGSYEQYF. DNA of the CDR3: TGTGCCAGCAGTTTCGCTGCTAGCGGCTCCTACGAGCAGTACTTC.

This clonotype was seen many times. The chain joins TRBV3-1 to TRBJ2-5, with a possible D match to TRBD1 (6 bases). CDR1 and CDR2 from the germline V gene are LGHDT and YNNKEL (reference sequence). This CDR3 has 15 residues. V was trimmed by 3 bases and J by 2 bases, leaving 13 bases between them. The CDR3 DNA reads TGTGCCAGCAGCCAGGTGAAGGGACAACAAGAGACCCAGTACTTC. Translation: CASSQVKGQQETQYF.

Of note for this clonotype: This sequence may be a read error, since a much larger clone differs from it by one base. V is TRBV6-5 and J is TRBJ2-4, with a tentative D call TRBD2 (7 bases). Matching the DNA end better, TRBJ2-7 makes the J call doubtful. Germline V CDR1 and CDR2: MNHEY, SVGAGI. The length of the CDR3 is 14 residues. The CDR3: CASSFHWGGNEQYF. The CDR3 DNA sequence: TGTGCCAGCAGCTTCCATTGGGGGGGCAACGAGCAGTACTTC.

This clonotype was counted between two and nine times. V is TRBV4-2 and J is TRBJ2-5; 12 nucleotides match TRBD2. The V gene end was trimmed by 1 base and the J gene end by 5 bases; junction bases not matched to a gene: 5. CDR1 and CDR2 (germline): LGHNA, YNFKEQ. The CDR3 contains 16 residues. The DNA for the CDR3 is TGTGCCAGCAGCCAAGCTCGACTAGCGGGAGAGGAGACCCAGTACTTC. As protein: CASSQARLAGEETQYF.

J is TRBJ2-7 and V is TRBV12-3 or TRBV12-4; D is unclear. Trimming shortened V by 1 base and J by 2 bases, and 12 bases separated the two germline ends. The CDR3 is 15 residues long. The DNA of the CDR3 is TGTGCCAGCAGTTTAGTTAGAGTCTCCGCCTACGAGCAGTACTTC. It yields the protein CASSLVRVSAYEQYF.

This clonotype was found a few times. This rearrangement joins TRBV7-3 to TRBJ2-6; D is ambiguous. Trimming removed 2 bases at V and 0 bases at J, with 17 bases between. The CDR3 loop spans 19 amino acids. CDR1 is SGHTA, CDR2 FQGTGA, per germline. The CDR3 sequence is CASSLQFSPRISGANVLTF. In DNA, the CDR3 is TGTGCCAGCAGCTTACAGTTCTCCCCAAGGATCTCTGGGGCCAACGTCCTGACTTTC.

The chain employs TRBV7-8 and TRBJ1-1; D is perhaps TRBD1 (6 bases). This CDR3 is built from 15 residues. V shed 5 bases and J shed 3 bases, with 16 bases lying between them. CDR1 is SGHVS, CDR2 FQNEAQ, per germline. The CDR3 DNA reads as TGTGCCAGCAGCGAACAGGGTTACCCTTACACTGAAGCTTTCTTT. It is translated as CASSEQGYPYTEAFF.

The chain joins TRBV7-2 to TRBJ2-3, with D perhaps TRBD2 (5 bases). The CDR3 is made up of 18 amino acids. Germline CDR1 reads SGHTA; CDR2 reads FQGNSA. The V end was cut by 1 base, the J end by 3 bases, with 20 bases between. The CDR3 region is CASSLVSDTTGKTDTQYF. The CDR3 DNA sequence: TGTGCCAGCAGCTTAGTTAGCGACACTACCGGAAAAACAGATACGCAGTATTTT.

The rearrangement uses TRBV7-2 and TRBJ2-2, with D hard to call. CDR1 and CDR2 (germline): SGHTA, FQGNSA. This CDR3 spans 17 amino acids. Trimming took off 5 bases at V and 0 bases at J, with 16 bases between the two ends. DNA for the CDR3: TGTGCCAGCAGCCGCCGCGGCCCAACAACGAACACCGGGGAGCTGTTTTTT. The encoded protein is CASSRRGPTTNTGELFF.

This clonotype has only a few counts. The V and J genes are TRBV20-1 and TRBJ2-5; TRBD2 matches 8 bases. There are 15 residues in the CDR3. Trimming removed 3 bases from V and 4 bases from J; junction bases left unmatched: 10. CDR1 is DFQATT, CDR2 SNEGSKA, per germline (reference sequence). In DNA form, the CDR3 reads TGCAGTGCTAGGGAGCGGGGGACCCCCGGAGAGACCCAGTACTTC. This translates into CSARERGTPGETQYF.

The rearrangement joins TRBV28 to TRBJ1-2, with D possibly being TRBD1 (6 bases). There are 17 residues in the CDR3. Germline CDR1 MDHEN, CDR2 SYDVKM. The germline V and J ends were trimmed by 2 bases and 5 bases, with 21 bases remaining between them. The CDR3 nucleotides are TGTGCCAGCAGTTTAGGGGGGCTCCCTACGGAGACTTATGGCTACACCTTC. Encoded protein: CASSLGGLPTETYGYTF.

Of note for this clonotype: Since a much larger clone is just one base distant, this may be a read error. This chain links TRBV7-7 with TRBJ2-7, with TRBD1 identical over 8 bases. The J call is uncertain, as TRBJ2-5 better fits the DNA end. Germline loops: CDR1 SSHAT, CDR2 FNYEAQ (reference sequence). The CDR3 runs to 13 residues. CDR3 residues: CASSVDRAETQYF. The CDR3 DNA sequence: TGTGCCAGCAGCGTGGACAGGGCTGAGACCCAGTACTTC.

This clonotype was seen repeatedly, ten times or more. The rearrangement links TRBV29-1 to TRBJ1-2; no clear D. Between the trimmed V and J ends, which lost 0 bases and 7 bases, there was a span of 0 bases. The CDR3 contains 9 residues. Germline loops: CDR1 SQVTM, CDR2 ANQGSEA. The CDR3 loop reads CSVEDGYTF. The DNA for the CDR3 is TGCAGCGTTGAAGATGGCTACACCTTC.

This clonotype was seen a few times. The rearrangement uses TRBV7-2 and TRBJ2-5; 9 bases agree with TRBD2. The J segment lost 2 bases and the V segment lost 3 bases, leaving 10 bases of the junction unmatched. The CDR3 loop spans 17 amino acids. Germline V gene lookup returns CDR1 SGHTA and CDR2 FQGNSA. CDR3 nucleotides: TGTGCCAGCAGCTTCCACTTTGGCGGGAGGGCTCAAGAGACCCAGTACTTC. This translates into CASSFHFGGRAQETQYF.

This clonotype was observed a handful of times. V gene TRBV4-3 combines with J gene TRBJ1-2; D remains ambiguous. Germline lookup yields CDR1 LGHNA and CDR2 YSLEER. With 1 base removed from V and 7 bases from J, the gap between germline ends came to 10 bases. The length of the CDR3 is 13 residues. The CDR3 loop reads CASSQVSGGGYTF. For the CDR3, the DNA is TGCGCCAGCAGCCAAGTATCCGGTGGTGGCTACACCTTC.

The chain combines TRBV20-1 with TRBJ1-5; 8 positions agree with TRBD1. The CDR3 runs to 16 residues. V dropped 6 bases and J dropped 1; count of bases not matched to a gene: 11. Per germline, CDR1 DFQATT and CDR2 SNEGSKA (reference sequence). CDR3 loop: CSAMDRVRISNQPQHF. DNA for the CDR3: TGCAGTGCGATGGACAGGGTACGGATAAGCAATCAGCCCCAGCATTTT.

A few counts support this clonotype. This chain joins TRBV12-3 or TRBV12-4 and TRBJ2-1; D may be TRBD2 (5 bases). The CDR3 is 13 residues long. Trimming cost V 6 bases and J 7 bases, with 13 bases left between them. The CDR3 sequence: CASRPGLWNEQFF. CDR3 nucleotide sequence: TGTGCCAGCAGGCCCGGACTCTGGAATGAGCAGTTCTTC.

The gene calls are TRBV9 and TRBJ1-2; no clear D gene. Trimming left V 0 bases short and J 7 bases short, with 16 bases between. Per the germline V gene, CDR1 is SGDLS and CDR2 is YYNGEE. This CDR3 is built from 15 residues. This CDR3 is CASSVVGFPIRGYTF. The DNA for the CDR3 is TGTGCCAGCAGCGTAGTCGGTTTCCCTATACGTGGCTACACCTTC. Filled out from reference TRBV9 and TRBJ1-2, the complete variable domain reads DSGVTQTPKHLITATGQRVTLRCSPRSGDLSVYWYQQSLDQGLQFLIQYYNGEERAKGNILERFSAQQFPDLHSELNLSSLELGDSALYFCASSVVGFPIRGYTFGSGTRLTVV.

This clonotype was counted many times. In DNA form, the CDR3 reads TGCGCCAGCAGCCACCAGGACAGGGGTCCCCACGAGCAGTACTTC. Amino acids: CASSHQDRGPHEQYF. The chain couples TRBV4-3 to TRBJ2-7, with 9 bases matching TRBD1. Germline values: CDR1 LGHNA, CDR2 YSLEER. The length of the CDR3 is 15 residues. The junction had 8 bases not matched to a gene; V was cut back by 3 bases and J by 5 bases.